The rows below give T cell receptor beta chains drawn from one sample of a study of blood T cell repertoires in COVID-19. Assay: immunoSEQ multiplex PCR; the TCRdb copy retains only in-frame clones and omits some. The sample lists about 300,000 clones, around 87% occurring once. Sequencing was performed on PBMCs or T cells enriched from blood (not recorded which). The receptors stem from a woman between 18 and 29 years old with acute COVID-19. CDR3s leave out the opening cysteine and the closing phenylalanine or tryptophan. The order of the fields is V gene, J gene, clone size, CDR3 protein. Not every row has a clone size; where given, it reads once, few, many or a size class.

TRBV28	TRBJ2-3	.	ASRDTLGQGTDTQY
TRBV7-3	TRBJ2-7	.	ASSARQGEQY
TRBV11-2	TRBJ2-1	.	ASSLAPIGHNEQF
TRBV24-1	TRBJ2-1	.	ATSVDRGYEQF
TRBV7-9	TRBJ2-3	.	ASSSGLNGAPDTQY
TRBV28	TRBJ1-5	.	ASIRGGVYSNQPQH
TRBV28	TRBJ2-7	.	ASSLLDRNYEQY
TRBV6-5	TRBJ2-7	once	ASSRTDSYEQY
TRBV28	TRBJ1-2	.	ASSQSDTYGYT
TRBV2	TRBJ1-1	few	ASGDRDGWSTEAF
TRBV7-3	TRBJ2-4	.	ASSLYSAKNIQY
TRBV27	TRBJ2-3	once	ASSLLRDRGPDTQY
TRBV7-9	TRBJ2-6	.	ASGRDSLFSGANVLT
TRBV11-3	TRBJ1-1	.	ASSLGGREITEAF
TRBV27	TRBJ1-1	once	ASSLRAGGRGTEAF
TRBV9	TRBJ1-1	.	ASSPRTGQYTEAF
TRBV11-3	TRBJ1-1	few	ASRVTGQRAF
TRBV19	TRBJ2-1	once	ASSTSGMHEQF